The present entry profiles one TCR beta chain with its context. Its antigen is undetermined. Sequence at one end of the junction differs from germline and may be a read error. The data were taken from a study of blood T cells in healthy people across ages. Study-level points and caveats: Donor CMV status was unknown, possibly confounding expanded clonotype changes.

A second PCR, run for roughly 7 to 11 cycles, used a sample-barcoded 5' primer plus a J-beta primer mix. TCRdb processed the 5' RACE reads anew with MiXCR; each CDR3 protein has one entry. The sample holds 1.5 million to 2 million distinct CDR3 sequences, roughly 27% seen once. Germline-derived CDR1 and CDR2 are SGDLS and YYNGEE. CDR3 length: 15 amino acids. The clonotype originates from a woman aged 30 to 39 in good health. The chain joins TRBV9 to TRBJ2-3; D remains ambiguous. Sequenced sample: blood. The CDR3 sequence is CACSLLLGVTDTQYF. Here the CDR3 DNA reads TGTGCCTGCAGCCTCCTTCTTGGGGTCACAGATACGCAGTATTTT.